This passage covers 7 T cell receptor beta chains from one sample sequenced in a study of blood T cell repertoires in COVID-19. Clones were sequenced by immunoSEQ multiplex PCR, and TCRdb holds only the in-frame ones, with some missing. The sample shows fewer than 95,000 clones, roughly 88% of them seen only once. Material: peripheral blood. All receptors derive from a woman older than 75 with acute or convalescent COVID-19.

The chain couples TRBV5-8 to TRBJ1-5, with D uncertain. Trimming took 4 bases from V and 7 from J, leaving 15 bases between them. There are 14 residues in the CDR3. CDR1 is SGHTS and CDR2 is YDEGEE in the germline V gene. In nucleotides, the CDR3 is TGTGCCAGCAGCCTGACCTTCTTGAGGCAGCCCCAGCATTTT. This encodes CASSLTFLRQPQHF.

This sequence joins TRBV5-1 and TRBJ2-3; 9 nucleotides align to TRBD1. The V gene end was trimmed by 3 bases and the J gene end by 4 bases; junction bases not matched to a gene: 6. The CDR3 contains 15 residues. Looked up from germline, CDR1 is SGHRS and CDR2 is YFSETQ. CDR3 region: CASSYPRTGADTQYF. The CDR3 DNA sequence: TGCGCCAGCAGCTATCCCCGGACAGGGGCAGATACGCAGTATTTT.

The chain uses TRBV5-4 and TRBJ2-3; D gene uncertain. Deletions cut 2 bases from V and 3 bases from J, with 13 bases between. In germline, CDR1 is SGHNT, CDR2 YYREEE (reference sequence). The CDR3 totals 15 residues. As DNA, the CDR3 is TGTGCCAGCAGCTTCAGTATTAGCCCAACAGATACGCAGTATTTT. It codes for CASSFSISPTDTQYF.

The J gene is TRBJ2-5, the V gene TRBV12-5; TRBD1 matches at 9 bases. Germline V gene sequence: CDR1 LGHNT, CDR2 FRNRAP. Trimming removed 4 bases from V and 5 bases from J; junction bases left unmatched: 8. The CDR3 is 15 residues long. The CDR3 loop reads CASGWNLDRGETQYF. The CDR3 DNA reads TGTGCTAGTGGTTGGAACCTGGACAGGGGTGAGACCCAGTACTTC. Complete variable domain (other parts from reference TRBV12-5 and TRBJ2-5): DARVTQTPRHKVTEMGQEVTMRCQPILGHNTVFWYRQTMMQGLELLAYFRNRAPLDDSGMPKDRFSAEMPDATLATLKIQPSEPRDSAVYFCASGWNLDRGETQYFGPGTRLLVL.

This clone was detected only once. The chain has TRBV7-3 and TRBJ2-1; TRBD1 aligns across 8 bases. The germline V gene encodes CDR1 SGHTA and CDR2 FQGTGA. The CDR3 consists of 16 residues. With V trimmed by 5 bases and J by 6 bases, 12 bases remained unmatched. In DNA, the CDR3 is TGTGCCAGCAGCCCCCCCGGGCAGGGGGCTCGCAATGAGCAGTTCTTC. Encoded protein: CASSPPGQGARNEQFF.

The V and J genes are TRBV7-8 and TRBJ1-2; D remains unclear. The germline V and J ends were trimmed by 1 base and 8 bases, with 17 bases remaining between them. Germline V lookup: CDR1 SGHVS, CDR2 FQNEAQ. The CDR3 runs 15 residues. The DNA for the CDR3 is TGTGCCAGCAGCTTAGATTTTGGAGGAAAAGAAGGCTACACCTTC. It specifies CASSLDFGGKEGYTF.

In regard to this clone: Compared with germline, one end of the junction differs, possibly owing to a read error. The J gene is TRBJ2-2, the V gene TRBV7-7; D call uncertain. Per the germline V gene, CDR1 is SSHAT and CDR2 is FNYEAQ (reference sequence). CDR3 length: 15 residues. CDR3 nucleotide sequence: TGTGCTAGCAGCTTAGGGCCTAGAAGCGACGGGGAGCTGTTTTTT. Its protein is CASSLGPRSDGELFF.